A single sample is the source of the 19 T cell receptor beta chains below, sequenced in a study of CD8 T cells in Susac syndrome. Random-hexamer reverse transcription was applied to roughly 0.5 to 1 ug RNA. From the immunoSEQ multiplex PCR reads, TCRdb called clonotypes with MiXCR, one entry per CDR3 protein. Of about 210,000 distinct CDR3 sequences listed, approximately 95% are singletons. The sample comprised CD4+ T cells from PBMCs. The source of these receptors is a human donor with multiple sclerosis.

The chain uses TRBV23-1 and TRBJ1-3; a possible D gene is TRBD1 (6 bases). TRBV23-1 has ORF status, its function being uncertain. The CDR3 totals 16 residues. V lost 1 base and J lost 0, with 10 bases in between. CDR3 residues: CASSQWTADSGNTIYF. The CDR3 DNA is TGCGCCAGCAGTCAATGGACAGCAGACTCTGGAAACACCATATATTTT.

A remark on this clonotype: The junction departs from the called germline gene at one end, perhaps through a read error. The V and J genes are TRBV2 and TRBJ2-7, with TRBD1 identical over 9 bases. The CDR3 runs 14 residues. Germline V gene data show CDR1 as SNHLY and CDR2 as FYNNEI. The CDR3 here is CASIAGQGPYEQYF. CDR3 DNA: TGTGCCAGCATTGCGGGACAGGGACCCTATGAGCAGTACTTC.

V and J are TRBV30 and TRBJ2-5; D gene unclear. CDR1 and CDR2 (germline): GTSNPN, SVGIG (reference sequence). Between the trimmed V and J ends, which lost 3 bases and 0 bases, there was a span of 5 bases. The CDR3 runs to 12 residues. CDR3 in amino acids: CAWRLNQETQYF. In DNA, the CDR3 is TGTGCCTGGAGGCTCAACCAAGAGACCCAGTACTTC.

The chain carries TRBV30 and TRBJ2-1, with 7 nucleotides matching TRBD2. Losses at the gene ends were 5 bases for V and 6 bases for J; bases not matched to a gene: 16. Germline CDR1 and CDR2: GTSNPN and SVGIG (reference sequence). The CDR3 totals 16 residues. The CDR3 is CAWGWQGTKPSNEQFF. In nucleotides, the CDR3 is TGTGCCTGGGGTTGGCAAGGGACTAAACCCAGCAATGAGCAGTTCTTC. The full variable domain, completed using reference TRBV30 and TRBJ2-1, is SQTIHQWPATLVQPVGSPLSLECTVEGTSNPNLYWYRQAAGRGLQLLFYSVGIGQISSEVPQNLSASRPQDRQFILSSKKLLLSDSGFYLCAWGWQGTKPSNEQFFGPGTRLTVL.

The chain combines TRBV29-1 with TRBJ1-6, with D tentatively TRBD1 (5 bases). CDR3 length equals 12 residues. Germline lookup yields CDR1 SQVTM and CDR2 ANQGSEA. Trimming took 4 bases from V and 5 from J, leaving 6 bases between them. This CDR3 reads CSVATDNSPLHF. The CDR3 DNA is TGCAGCGTTGCGACAGATAATTCACCCCTCCACTTT.

The J gene is TRBJ1-2, the V gene TRBV12-3 or TRBV12-4; D is ambiguous. The CDR3 contains 14 residues. Trimming left V 1 base short and J 4 bases short, with 10 bases between. Here the CDR3 DNA reads TGTGCCAGCAGTTTAGGAGGCGCCGGCTATGGCTACACCTTC. Its translation: CASSLGGAGYGYTF.

J is TRBJ2-1 and V is TRBV24-1; 10 bases line up with TRBD2. The germline CDR1 and CDR2 sequences are KGHDR and SFDVKD. CDR3 length: 17 amino acids. V shed 5 bases and J 6 bases; nucleotides not matched to a gene: 12. The CDR3 loop reads CATSVGSGGSHSNEQFF. CDR3 DNA: TGTGCCACCAGTGTTGGTAGCGGGGGGTCTCATTCCAATGAGCAGTTCTTC.

This clonotype appeared a single time. The chain has TRBV12-3 or TRBV12-4 and TRBJ2-7, with 9 positions matching TRBD1. CDR3 length: 16 amino acids. V shed 4 bases, J shed 2 bases, and the junction held 9 bases outside the gene matches. The CDR3 spells CASSSLRDRVPYEQYF. The CDR3, as DNA: TGTGCCAGCAGTTCCCTCCGGGACAGGGTTCCCTACGAGCAGTACTTC.

The V and J genes are TRBV29-1 and TRBJ1-1, with D possibly being TRBD1 (5 bases). Trimming cost V 7 bases and J 4 bases, with 16 bases left between them. CDR3 size: 13 residues. Per the germline V gene, CDR1 is SQVTM and CDR2 is ANQGSEA. The CDR3 is CSALSKRGTEAFF. CDR3 nucleotide sequence: TGCAGCGCCCTCTCCAAGAGGGGCACTGAAGCTTTCTTT.

The chain has TRBV20-1 and TRBJ1-5; no definite D call. The CDR3 totals 12 residues. V lost 3 bases and J lost 3, with 6 bases in between. Germline CDR1 and CDR2: DFQATT and SNEGSKA (reference sequence). This CDR3 is CSASRNNQPQHF. For the CDR3, the DNA is TGCAGTGCTAGTCGGAACAATCAGCCCCAGCATTTT.

The chain uses TRBV4-1 and TRBJ2-7; tentative D call: TRBD2 (5 bases). This CDR3 is built from 15 residues. Trimming left V 0 bases short and J 6 bases short, with 15 bases between. Germline V CDR1 and CDR2: MGHRA, YSYEKL. The CDR3 coding sequence is TGCGCCAGCAGCCAAGATGTATGGACTTCTCTCGAGCAGTACTTC. Encoded protein: CASSQDVWTSLEQYF.

V and J are TRBV30 and TRBJ1-2; unclear D gene. This CDR3 spans 13 amino acids. In germline, CDR1 is GTSNPN, CDR2 SVGIG (reference sequence). Trimming took 2 bases from V and 8 from J, leaving 15 bases between them. The DNA for the CDR3 is TGTGCCTGGAGTTGGGAGGGTGGAGGAGGCTACACCTTC. This encodes CAWSWEGGGGYTF.

This sequence joins TRBV3-1 and TRBJ2-5; D might be TRBD2 (5 bases). The V and J ends lost 1 base and 7 bases respectively, with 10 bases between them. The germline V gene encodes CDR1 LGHDT and CDR2 YNNKEL (reference sequence). The CDR3 loop spans 13 amino acids. The CDR3 sequence is CASSQARVVTQYF. The CDR3 nucleotides are TGTGCCAGCAGCCAAGCGAGGGTAGTGACCCAGTACTTC.

The chain is built from TRBV4-1 and TRBJ2-3; 8 nucleotides align to TRBD2. This CDR3 has 15 residues. Germline CDR1 reads MGHRA; CDR2 reads YSYEKL. After removal of 1 base from V and 4 bases from J, the junction contained 4 bases not matched to a gene. The CDR3 DNA reads as TGCGCCAGCAGCCAAGTTGGACTAGCAGCAGATACGCAGTATTTT. As protein: CASSQVGLAADTQYF.

With regard to this clonotype: A junction boundary mismatches the germline segment, possibly from a read error. This rearrangement joins TRBV7-7 to TRBJ2-5, with D perhaps matching TRBD2 (6 bases). This CDR3 is 16 amino acids long. CDR1 and CDR2 (germline): SSHAT, FNYEAQ (reference sequence). This chain's CDR3 is CASSPTLAERGETQYF. In DNA form, the CDR3 reads TGTGCTAGCAGCCCAACCTTAGCGGAAAGAGGGGAGACCCAGTACTTC.

The rearrangement joins TRBV5-1 to TRBJ2-7, with TRBD2 matching 13 bases. The germline CDR1 and CDR2 sequences are SGHRS and YFSETQ. V was clipped by 0 bases and J by 6 bases; unmatched bases: 6. The CDR3 spans 16 residues. CDR3 residues: CASSLAWTSGSSEQYF. In nucleotides, the CDR3 is TGCGCCAGCAGCTTGGCGTGGACTAGCGGGAGTTCCGAGCAGTACTTC.

This rearrangement joins TRBV5-1 to TRBJ2-3, with TRBD2 matching over 8 bases. CDR3 length: 13 amino acids. Trimming at V came to 0 bases and at J to 9 bases, leaving 3 bases not matched to a gene. CDR1 is SGHRS, CDR2 YFSETQ, per germline. CDR3 sequence: CASSLEGGGTQYF. The CDR3 DNA sequence: TGCGCCAGCAGCTTGGAAGGCGGGGGGACGCAGTATTTT.

The chain joins TRBV11-2 to TRBJ1-6; TRBD1 is a possible D gene (5 bases). Between the trimmed V and J ends, which lost 5 bases and 2 bases, there was a span of 16 bases. This CDR3 is 17 amino acids long. In germline, CDR1 is SGHAT, CDR2 FQNNGV. The CDR3 DNA reads as TGTGCCAGCAGCCCATACAGGCTTGGAGCCTATAATTCACCCCTCCACTTT. Protein sequence: CASSPYRLGAYNSPLHF.

V usage is TRBV5-1 and J usage is TRBJ2-7; 7 bases line up with TRBD2. The CDR3 contains 14 residues. Germline V lookup: CDR1 SGHRS, CDR2 YFSETQ. The V and J ends lost 2 bases and 0 bases, in that order; junction bases with no gene match: 2. This CDR3 reads CASSFSSGSYEQYF. In DNA, the CDR3 is TGCGCCAGCAGCTTTTCTAGCGGCTCCTACGAGCAGTACTTC.